The rows below give T cell receptor beta chains drawn from one sample of a study of T cells after somatic rescue of genetic block. Using immunoSEQ multiplex PCR, the repertoire was profiled, and TCRdb retains in-frame clones only, with some absent. The data hold roughly 110,000 clones, with about 93% observed a single time. Sequencing was carried out using peripheral blood mononuclear cells (PBMCs). The receptor set was obtained from a woman between 18 and 30 years old. Both conserved end residues are part of each CDR3. D genes are given only for firm matches. For some rows the clone size is stated as once, few or many, or as a class when expanded; others skip it.

TRBV30,TRBJ2-3,.,16,.,TGTGCCTGGAGTGTACCAAGCTTTTCTAGCACAGATACGCAGTATTTT,CAWSVPSFSSTDTQYF
TRBV2,TRBJ1-1,.,14,.,TGTGCCAGTAACAGGGAAGTGATGAACACTGAAGCTTTCTTT,CASNREVMNTEAFF
TRBV7-2,TRBJ1-4,.,14,.,TGTGCCAGCAGCTCTTTGGGGGGCCGAAGAAAACTGTTTTTT,CASSSLGGRRKLFF
TRBV29-1,TRBJ2-1,.,13,once,TGCAGCGTTGGGAGCGCTATCTACAATGAGCAGTTCTTC,CSVGSAIYNEQFF
TRBV7-3,TRBJ2-2,.,13,few,TGTGCCAGCAGCTTAACTTATGCTGGGGAGCTGTTTTTT,CASSLTYAGELFF
TRBV20-1,TRBJ1-1,.,11,few,TGCAGTGCTAGAGACCGGCTCGAAGCTTTCTTT,CSARDRLEAFF
TRBV30,TRBJ1-5,TRBD1,15,once,TGTGCCTGGAGTGTCAGGGGGCATGGCAATCAGCCCCAGCATTTT,CAWSVRGHGNQPQHF
TRBV29-1,TRBJ2-7,TRBD2,15,.,TGCAGCGTTGAAGATAATCAGCGGGGGGCCTACGAGCAGTACTTC,CSVEDNQRGAYEQYF
TRBV18,TRBJ2-3,.,16,.,TGTGCCAGCTCACTAGCGGACGGGGACCCCACAGATACGCAGTATTTT,CASSLADGDPTDTQYF
TRBV7-2,TRBJ1-1,.,14,.,TGTGCCAGCAGCTTAAGGGAGACAGACAGTGAAGCTTTCTTT,CASSLRETDSEAFF
TRBV18,TRBJ1-5,.,12,.,TGTGCCAGCTCACAGGAAGGTCAGCCCCAGCATTTT,CASSQEGQPQHF
TRBV27,TRBJ1-1,.,15,once,TGTGCCAGCAGTCCCTTGTTGAGGGGTGGGACTGAAGCTTTCTTT,CASSPLLRGGTEAFF
TRBV30,TRBJ1-2,.,16,.,TGTGCCTGGAGTGTAGCGGGGGGCTGGAGGATCGATGGCTACACCTTC,CAWSVAGGWRIDGYTF
TRBV7-2,TRBJ2-3,TRBD2,19,.,TGTGCCAGCAGCTTAGTTGGACTAGCGGGGGGGCCGAACGTAGATACGCAGTATTTT,CASSLVGLAGGPNVDTQYF
TRBV7-6,TRBJ1-1,TRBD1,17,once,TGTGCCAGCAGGCCATATCCGGGACAGAAAGAGAACACTGAAGCTTTCTTT,CASRPYPGQKENTEAFF